A single T cell receptor beta chain is shown here with its context. Its cognate antigen has yet to be identified. Nothing much larger sits one base from this clone, and base qualities are not available. The sample is drawn from a study of Ad26.COV2.S vaccination and SARS-CoV-2 variants (dated by TCRdb to the early 2020s). Regarding the complete study: Donors in the vaccine arm were drawn from COV1001, a phase I-IIa trial of Ad26.COV2.S in healthy adults that was multicentre, randomized, double-blind and placebo-controlled. Blinding of investigators to trial group allocation was maintained during experiments and outcome assessment. Ad26.COV2.S was administered intramuscularly at 5 x 10^10 or 1 x 10^11 viral particles, either as a single shot or as two shots given 56 days apart. The specificity and breadth of SARS-CoV-2-reactive T cell receptors after Ad26.COV2.S vaccination were assessed by TCRbeta repertoire sequencing. The TCR-sequenced set comprised approximately 32 samples: around 20 Ad26.COV2.S vaccine recipients, 5 placebo recipients and 8 SARS-CoV-2 convalescent individuals. Trial participants were randomized into five groups of five: low-dose or high-dose Ad26.COV2.S given once or twice, or placebo on both occasions. The paper's findings and limits, for the study overall: The study lacked the statistical power to compare responses across vaccine doses or regimens. Substantial breadth of spike-specific CD8+ and CD4+ T cell responses was reported after vaccination. Compared with placebo recipients, Ad26.COV2.S recipients showed higher spike-specific TCR breadth (P = 0.0014). Comparable non-spike TCR breadth was observed between vaccine and placebo recipients, consistent with only spike being contained in the vaccine. The authors noted that total T cell responses may have been underestimated by the TCR breadth and depth analyses.

The treatment or condition label corresponds to: some 20 received Ad26.COV2.S at low or high dose, single or two shots; 5 received placebo; per-sample allocation not given. For vaccine and placebo recipients, repertoires were sequenced using samples collected on day 63 after the first injection. In Cohort 1b, fewer than 30 adults aged 18-55 years were enrolled at a single site in Boston, USA, between 29 July and 7 August 2020. As a vaccine, Ad26.COV2.S was a replication-incompetent adenovirus type 26 vector that expressed a prefusion-stabilized SARS-CoV-2 spike protein derived from the original Wuhan strain. The immunoSEQ Assay was used to sequence TCRbeta CDR3 regions. After extraction, genomic DNA underwent amplification by bias-controlled multiplex PCR, followed by high-throughput sequencing. Per the source publication's procedure: To quantify the absolute abundance of each unique TCRbeta CDR3 region, sequences were collapsed and filtered. T cell fraction was estimated by normalization of TCRbeta template counts to usable DNA, with usable DNA being measured through amplification of reference genes present in all nucleated cells. Repertoire TCRs were annotated as SARS-CoV-2-specific when V gene, CDR3 amino acid sequence and J gene were exactly matched to a known reactive TCR set. The reference SARS-CoV-2 TCR set came from MIRA and was filtered for enrichment in COVID-19-positive ImmuneCODE repertoires, removing public or cross-reactive TCRs. Using the MIRA antigens, annotated TCRs were further analysed by specific ORF or by position within an ORF. Breadth was defined as annotated unique rearrangements over total unique productive rearrangements; depth was the summed frequency of those rearrangements. TCR breadth was compared between groups using two-sided Wilcoxon rank-sum tests. TCRdb's version of the immuneACCESS table is confined to in-frame rearrangements and falls short of the full clone set. An unresolved V gene accounts for under half of the shortfall where checked; the remainder is of unknown origin. V, J and clone size are taken as reported in that table, and D and trimming were inferred from the DNA itself. Here the sample has 380,000 or so clones; roughly four fifths occur a single time. Jointly, the top ten make up roughly 7.4% of the sample.

V sheds 8 bases and J sheds 0 bases, leaving 11 bases between their ends. The germline V gene provides CDR1 SNHLY and CDR2 FYNNEI. From the cysteine up to the phenylalanine, the CDR3 has a length of 15 residues. Only the CDR3 DNA is retained, 45 bases long and in frame from the first base. The clonotype originates from a person between 18 and 59 years old who received the Ad26.COV2.S COVID-19 vaccine or a placebo. Recombination linked TRBV2 to TRBJ1-6; the D region possibly corresponds to TRBD1 (5 bases align). Here the sequenced sample was peripheral blood, taken in a trial of Ad26.COV2.S vaccine versus placebo. This receptor has the CDR3 CASLGDPSYNSPLHF. In nucleotide form, the sequence is TGTGCCAGCTTAGGGGACCCCTCCTATAATTCACCCCTCCACTTT. The variable domain in full, with residues beyond the CDR3 obtained from the reference TRBV2 and TRBJ1-6 genes, is EPEVTQTPSHQVTQMGQEVILRCVPISNHLYFYWYRQILGQKVEFLVSFYNNEISEKSEIFDDQFSVERPDGSNFTLKIRSTKLEDSAMYFCASLGDPSYNSPLHFGNGTRLTVT.